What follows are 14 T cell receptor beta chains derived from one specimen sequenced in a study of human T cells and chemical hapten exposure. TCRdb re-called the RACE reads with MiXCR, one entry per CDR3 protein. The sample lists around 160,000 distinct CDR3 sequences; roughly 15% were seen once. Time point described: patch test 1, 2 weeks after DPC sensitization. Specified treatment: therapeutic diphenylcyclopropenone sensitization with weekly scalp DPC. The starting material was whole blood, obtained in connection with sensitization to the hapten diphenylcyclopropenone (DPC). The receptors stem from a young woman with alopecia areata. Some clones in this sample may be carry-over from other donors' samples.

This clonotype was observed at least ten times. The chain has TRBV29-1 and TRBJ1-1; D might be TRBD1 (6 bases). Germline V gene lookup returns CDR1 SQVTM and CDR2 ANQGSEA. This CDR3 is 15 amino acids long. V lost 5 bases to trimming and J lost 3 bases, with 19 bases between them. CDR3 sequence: CSVHGGGRVDTEAFF. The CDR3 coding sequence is TGCAGCGTTCACGGGGGGGGCAGGGTGGACACTGAAGCTTTCTTT. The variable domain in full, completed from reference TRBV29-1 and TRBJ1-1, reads SAVISQKPSRDICQRGTSLTIQCQVDSQVTMMFWYRQQPGQSLTLIATANQGSEATYESGFVIDKFPISRPNLTFSTLTVSNMSPEDSSIYLCSVHGGGRVDTEAFFGQGTRLTVV.

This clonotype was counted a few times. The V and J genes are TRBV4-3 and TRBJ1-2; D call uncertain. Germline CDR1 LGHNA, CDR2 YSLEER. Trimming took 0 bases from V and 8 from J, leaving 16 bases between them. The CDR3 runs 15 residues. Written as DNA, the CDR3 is TGCGCCAGCAGCCAAGAGGTAAATTTGGAGAGCGGCTACACCTTC. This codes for CASSQEVNLESGYTF.

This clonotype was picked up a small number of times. The chain's CDR3 is CASSRDRGRTYEQYF. CDR3 nucleotide sequence: TGCGCCAGCAGCCGGGACAGGGGGCGAACCTACGAGCAGTACTTC. The chain joins TRBV4-3 to TRBJ2-7; 12 nucleotides agree with TRBD1. Germline loops: CDR1 LGHNA, CDR2 YSLEER. The CDR3 is 15 residues long. The trim removed 4 bases at V and 2 bases at J, leaving 3 bases unmatched.

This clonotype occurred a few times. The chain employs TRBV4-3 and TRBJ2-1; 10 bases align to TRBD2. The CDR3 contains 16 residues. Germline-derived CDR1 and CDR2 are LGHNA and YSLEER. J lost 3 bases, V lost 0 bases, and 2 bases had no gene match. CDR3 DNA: TGCGCCAGCAGCCAAGAGCCTAGCGGGAGCTACAATGAGCAGTTCTTC. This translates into CASSQEPSGSYNEQFF.

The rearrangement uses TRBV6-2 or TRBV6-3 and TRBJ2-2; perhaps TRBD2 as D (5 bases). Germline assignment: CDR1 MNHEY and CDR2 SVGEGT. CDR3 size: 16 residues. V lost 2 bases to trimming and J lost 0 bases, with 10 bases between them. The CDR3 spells CASSYDGGPNTGELFF. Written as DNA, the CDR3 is TGTGCCAGCAGTTACGATGGAGGCCCGAACACCGGGGAGCTGTTTTTT.

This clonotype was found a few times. CDR3 nucleotide sequence: TGTGCCAGCAGTTTAACCTGGGCCCAAGAGACCCAGTACTTC. Its translation: CASSLTWAQETQYF. This chain joins TRBV27 and TRBJ2-5, with D unresolved. The germline V gene encodes CDR1 MNHEY and CDR2 SMNVEV (reference sequence). Trimming took 2 bases from V and 1 from J, leaving 8 bases between them. CDR3 length: 14 residues.

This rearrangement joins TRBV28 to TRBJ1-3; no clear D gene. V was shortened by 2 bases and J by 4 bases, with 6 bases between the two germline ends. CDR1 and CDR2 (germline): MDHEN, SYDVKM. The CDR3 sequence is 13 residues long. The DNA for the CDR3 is TGTGCCAGCAGTTTAATAGCAGGAAACACCATATATTTT. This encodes CASSLIAGNTIYF.

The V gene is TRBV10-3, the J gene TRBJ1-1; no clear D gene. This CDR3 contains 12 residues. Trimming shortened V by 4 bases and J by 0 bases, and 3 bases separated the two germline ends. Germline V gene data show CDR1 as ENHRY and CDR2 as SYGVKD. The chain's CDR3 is CAISGLNTEAFF. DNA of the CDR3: TGTGCCATCAGTGGGCTGAACACTGAAGCTTTCTTT.

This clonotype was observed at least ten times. The CDR3 reads CASSRSTSGRGVQYF. The CDR3 nucleotides read TGTGCCAGCAGTCGTTCGACTAGCGGGAGAGGAGTGCAGTACTTC. This rearrangement joins TRBV3-1 to TRBJ2-7; 12 nucleotides agree with TRBD2. CDR1 and CDR2 (germline): LGHDT, YNNKEL (reference sequence). The CDR3 consists of 15 residues. With V trimmed by 6 bases and J by 9 bases, 12 bases remained unmatched.

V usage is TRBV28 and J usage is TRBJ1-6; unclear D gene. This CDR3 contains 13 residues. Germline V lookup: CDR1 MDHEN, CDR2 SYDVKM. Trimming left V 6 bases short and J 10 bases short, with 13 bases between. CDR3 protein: CASSVGFPSPLHF. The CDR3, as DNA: TGTGCCAGCAGCGTAGGGTTTCCGTCACCCCTCCACTTT.

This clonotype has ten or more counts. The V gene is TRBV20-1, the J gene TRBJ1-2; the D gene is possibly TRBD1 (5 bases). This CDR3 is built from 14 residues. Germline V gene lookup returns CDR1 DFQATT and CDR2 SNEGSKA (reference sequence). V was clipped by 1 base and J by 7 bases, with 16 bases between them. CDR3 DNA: TGCAGTGCTAGAGTTATACATCAGAGGGGTGGCTACACCTTC. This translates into CSARVIHQRGGYTF.

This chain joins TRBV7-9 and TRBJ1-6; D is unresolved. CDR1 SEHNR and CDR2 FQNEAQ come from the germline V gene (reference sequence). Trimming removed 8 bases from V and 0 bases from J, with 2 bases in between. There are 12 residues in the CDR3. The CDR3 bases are TGTGCCAGCGGCTCCTATAATTCACCCCTCCACTTT. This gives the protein CASGSYNSPLHF.

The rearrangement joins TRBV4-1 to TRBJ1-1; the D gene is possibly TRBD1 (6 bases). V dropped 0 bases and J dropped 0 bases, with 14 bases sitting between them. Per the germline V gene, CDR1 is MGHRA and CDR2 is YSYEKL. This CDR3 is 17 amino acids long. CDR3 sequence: CASSQDRGTTVNTEAFF. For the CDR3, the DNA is TGCGCCAGCAGCCAAGATAGGGGGACGACCGTGAACACTGAAGCTTTCTTT.

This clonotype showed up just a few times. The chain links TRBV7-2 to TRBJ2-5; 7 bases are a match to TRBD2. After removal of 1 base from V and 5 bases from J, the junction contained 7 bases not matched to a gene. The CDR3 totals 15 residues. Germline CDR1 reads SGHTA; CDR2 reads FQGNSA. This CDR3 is CASSLVTSFRETQYF. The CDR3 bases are TGTGCCAGCAGCTTAGTGACTAGCTTTCGGGAGACCCAGTACTTC. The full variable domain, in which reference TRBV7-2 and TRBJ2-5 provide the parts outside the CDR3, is GAGVSQSPSNKVTEKGKDVELRCDPISGHTALYWYRQSLGQGLEFLIYFQGNSAPDKSGLPSDRFSAERTGGSVSTLTIQRTQQEDSAVYLCASSLVTSFRETQYFGPGTRLLVL.